This TCR beta chain was identified in a study of blood T cell repertoires in COVID-19. Trimming stripped 5 bases from V and 5 bases from J, with 21 bases between. Per germline, CDR1 SGHVS and CDR2 FQNEAQ. The CDR3 loop spans 16 amino acids. This clone was counted only a few times. Generated by immunoSEQ multiplex PCR, the TCRdb table keeps only in-frame clones and is missing some. The sample lists over 150,000 clones, around 84% occurring once. Sequenced material: peripheral blood. The clonotype was recovered from a woman aged 55-75 years with COVID-19, enrolled during active disease. The chain recombines TRBV7-8 with TRBJ1-1; a possible D gene is TRBD1 (6 bases). Written as DNA, the CDR3 is TGTGCCAGCAGCGGTCTGTTGGGGGCGCGGGCGACTGAAGCTTTCTTT. It specifies CASSGLLGARATEAFF.